This TCR beta chain is drawn from a study of radiotherapy plus CTLA-4 blockade in lung cancer. The overall study: Objective responses were recorded in around 18% of patients, with disease control recorded in less than 40%.

Participants had chemo-refractory metastatic non-small-cell lung cancer and were treated with focal radiation plus ipilimumab CTLA-4 blockade. Study results and caveats: Reports state that early shifts in blood T cell clones, with interferon-beta, best predicted response. Expansion of tumor-derived TCR clones was observed in blood after radiotherapy plus ipilimumab.

Concerning this clone itself: Its antigen is currently unknown.

Profiling relied on immunoSEQ multiplex PCR, and the TCRdb table lists in-frame clones only, not all of them. The sample lists approximately 67,000 clones, about 83% seen once, with about 4.2% in the top ten. CDR3 length: 15 amino acids. The ends were cut back, 5 bases at V and 14 bases at J, with 24 bases in the middle. CDR1 is MNHEY and CDR2 is SVGAGI in the germline V gene. This receptor was identified in a human donor with non-small cell lung cancer who had a partial response to radiotherapy plus ipilimumab. This specimen was peripheral blood, taken from a patient treated with radiotherapy plus ipilimumab. The chain employs TRBV6-5 and TRBJ1-4; tentatively, D is TRBD1 (6 bases). The CDR3 DNA reads as TGTGCCAGCAGTCGATCGACAGGCCTCGGGGGGGGGCTGTTTTTT. As protein: CASSRSTGLGGGLFF.